This TCR beta chain was recovered during a study of cytomegalovirus exposure and HLA in healthy donors. Study-wide background: An early data release held approximately 85 million unique TCRs from HLA-typed donors. Study-wide results and limits: In a later analysis, V- and J-gene trimming of beta chains associated with a DCLRE1C missense variant, replicated independently. More clonal expansion characterized HLA-associated TCR beta chains than equally common others in a later analysis. V segments that were indistinguishable, TRBV6-2 and TRBV6-3 among them, were omitted from analysis.

V was pared by 3 bases and J by 5 bases, with 9 bases between. The CDR3 length is 13 residues. Germline V gives CDR1 LNHDA, CDR2 SQIVND (reference sequence). This clone appeared a few times. Antigen unknown. Amplification used 60 Vbeta primers and 13 Jbeta primers. Only in-frame clones appear in the TCRdb table, and some are missing; sequencing was by immunoSEQ multiplex PCR. The table has 95,000 to 150,000 clones, around 65% seen once. The chain employs TRBV19 and TRBJ2-3, with D possibly matching TRBD1 (6 bases). This receptor was obtained from a man in his late teens or twenties in good health and CMV-seronegative. Sequenced: PBMCs. The CDR3 spells CASSIRRGDTQYF. In nucleotides, the CDR3 is TGTGCCAGTAGTATCCGCAGGGGAGATACGCAGTATTTT.